A selection of T cell receptor beta chains follows, all from one sample in a study of shared clonotypes between healthy human individuals. Sequencing used immunoSEQ multiplex PCR; TCRdb keeps in-frame clones, though not all of them. The data contain approximately 2,300,000 clones, about 90% of them singletons. Sequenced material: naive CD4+ T cells from PBMCs. The origin of the receptors is a man aged 18 to 30 in good health. Some clones in this sample may be carry-over from other donors' samples. The CDR3 runs from the conserved cysteine through the conserved F or W. The D gene is left open where the match is weak. The listing skips clone size in some rows; elsewhere it reads once, few, many or a size class.

cdr3_nt	cdr3_aa	v_call	j_call	clone_size	d_call
TGTGCCAGCATGGACCTGATCAGCTCCTACGAGCAGTACTTC	CASMDLISSYEQYF	TRBV7-2	TRBJ2-7	.	.
TGTGCCAGCAGCTTAGCGCGAGCGGGAGCTGGTGGCGAGCAGTACTTC	CASSLARAGAGGEQYF	TRBV7-2	TRBJ2-7	.	TRBD2
TGCGCCAGCAGCTTCTGGGACGTCGGCCGCGAGGCTTTCTTT	CASSFWDVGREAFF	TRBV5-1	TRBJ1-1	.	.
TGTGCCAGCAGCTTAGACTCAGATACGCAGTATTTT	CASSLDSDTQYF	TRBV7-9	TRBJ2-3	.	.
TGTGCCAGCAGTCCTGGGACTAGCGGACTCCATGAGCAGTTCTTC	CASSPGTSGLHEQFF	TRBV27	TRBJ2-1	.	TRBD2
TGTGCCAGCAGTCCCACAGGGTCTACCGGCTACACCTTC	CASSPTGSTGYTF	TRBV28	TRBJ1-2	.	.
TGTGCCACAACAGGGGGCTACAATCTACATCAGCCCCAGCATTTT	CATTGGYNLHQPQHF	TRBV19	TRBJ1-5	once	TRBD1
TGTGCCAGCCGGCTGGTGGGGACAGATACGCAGTATTTT	CASRLVGTDTQYF	TRBV28	TRBJ2-3	.	.
TGTGCCAGCAGCACCGGACAGAGGGCATCTAACTATGGCTACACCTTC	CASSTGQRASNYGYTF	TRBV5-8	TRBJ1-2	.	.
TGTGCCAGCTCACCTAGAGGAGGGGCCAACGTCCTGACTTTC	CASSPRGGANVLTF	TRBV18	TRBJ2-6	.	.
TGTGCCAGCGCGGGGACTAGCGGAACCCAAGAGACCCAGTACTTC	CASAGTSGTQETQYF	TRBV2	TRBJ2-5	once	TRBD2
TGTGCCAGCAGCTTAGACAGGGCTGACGAGCAGTTCTTC	CASSLDRADEQFF	TRBV7-8	TRBJ2-1	.	.
TGTGCCACCAGCAGAAGGGGACGGAGCTCCTACGAGCAGTACTTC	CATSRRGRSSYEQYF	TRBV15	TRBJ2-7	.	.
TGTGCCAGCAGCCGGGAGGGCCTCCACGAGCAGTACTTC	CASSREGLHEQYF	TRBV2	TRBJ2-7	.	TRBD2